The 29 T cell receptor beta chains presented below share a single source sample, sequenced in a study of blood T cell repertoires in COVID-19. Sequencing used immunoSEQ multiplex PCR; TCRdb keeps in-frame clones, though not all of them. The data contain under 350,000 clones, 85% of them seen just once; the ten biggest clones take up about an eighth. Material: peripheral blood. These receptors were collected from a human donor in a cohort sampled during active COVID-19.

The rearrangement joins TRBV4-3 to TRBJ1-1; 7 bases are shared with TRBD1. J lost 4 bases, V lost 3 bases, and 8 bases had no gene match. The CDR3 loop spans 15 amino acids. Germline assignment: CDR1 LGHNA and CDR2 YSLEER. CDR3 bases: TGCGCCAGCAGCCAGACAGGGTTACCCCTCACTGAAGCTTTCTTT. It is translated as CASSQTGLPLTEAFF.

The gene calls are TRBV19 and TRBJ1-3; D is unclear. The V end was cut by 9 bases, the J end by 0 bases, with 12 bases between. The CDR3 has 14 residues. Germline lookup yields CDR1 LNHDA and CDR2 SQIVND (reference sequence). CDR3 region: CASSQSPSGNTIYF. CDR3 in DNA: TGTGCCAGCAGTCAGTCACCCTCTGGAAACACCATATATTTT.

The sample holds a few counts of this clone. The chain recombines TRBV3-1 (or the pseudogene TRBV3-2) with TRBJ2-7, with 7 bases identical to TRBD2. V gave up 1 base and J gave up 4 bases; unmatched junction bases: 7. The CDR3 covers 15 residues. The germline gives CDR1 LGHDT, CDR2 YNNKEL (reference sequence). The CDR3: CASSQGTGGGYEQYF. CDR3 nucleotide sequence: TGTGCCAGCAGCCAAGGGACGGGAGGCGGGTACGAGCAGTACTTC.

The V and J genes are TRBV5-5 and TRBJ2-4; possibly TRBD1 for D (6 bases). Germline assignment: CDR1 SGHKS and CDR2 YYEKEE (reference sequence). V was pared by 0 bases and J by 2 bases, with 12 bases between. This CDR3 spans 16 amino acids. The CDR3, as DNA: TGTGCCAGCAGCTTGGTTACAGGGAGCCCCAAAAACATTCAGTACTTC. It is translated as CASSLVTGSPKNIQYF. Combining the CDR3 with reference TRBV5-5 and TRBJ2-4 gives the whole variable domain DAGVTQSPTHLIKTRGQQVTLRCSPISGHKSVSWYQQVLGQGPQFIFQYYEKEERGRGNFPDRFSARQFPNYSSELNVNALLLGDSALYLCASSLVTGSPKNIQYFGAGTRLSVL.

The chain recombines TRBV3-1 (or the pseudogene TRBV3-2) with TRBJ1-2; D is undetermined. The germline V gene encodes CDR1 LGHDT and CDR2 YNNKEL (reference sequence). V lost 5 bases, J lost 8 bases, and 9 bases lay in between. The CDR3 extends over 11 amino acids. The CDR3 DNA reads as TGTGCCAGCAGCAAAGGGCAGGGCTACACCTTC. Translation: CASSKGQGYTF.

The rearrangement joins TRBV5-1 to TRBJ1-6; no definite D call. CDR1 SGHRS and CDR2 YFSETQ come from the germline V gene. There are 14 residues in the CDR3. The ends were cut back, 0 bases at V and 6 bases at J, with 7 bases in the middle. The DNA for the CDR3 is TGCGCCAGCAGCTTGGAGGGAGGTAATTCACCCCTCCACTTT. Translating it yields CASSLEGGNSPLHF.

The J gene is TRBJ2-4, the V gene TRBV18; 11 nucleotides match TRBD2. The CDR3 has 16 residues. After removal of 5 bases from V and 6 bases from J, the junction contained 9 bases not matched to a gene. The germline CDR1 and CDR2 sequences are KGHSH and LQKENI. CDR3 region: CASSSLPGTSGNIQYF. Written as DNA, the CDR3 is TGTGCCAGCTCATCGCTACCCGGGACTAGCGGAAACATTCAGTACTTC.

The CDR3 loop reads CASSLASGGVDTQYF. In DNA form, the CDR3 reads TGCGCCAGCAGCTTGGCTAGCGGAGGGGTAGATACGCAGTATTTT. The chain has TRBV5-1 and TRBJ2-3; 7 bases map to TRBD2. The CDR3 length is 15 residues. V lost 0 bases to trimming and J lost 5 bases; unmatched junction nucleotides: 6. In germline, CDR1 is SGHRS, CDR2 YFSETQ.

V usage is TRBV27 and J usage is TRBJ1-3; 9 bases line up with TRBD1. Trimming at V came to 5 bases and at J to 5 bases, leaving 10 bases not matched to a gene. This CDR3 is 16 amino acids long. From germline, CDR1 is MNHEY and CDR2 SMNVEV (reference sequence). The CDR3 region is CASSPSNRGPRNTIYF. CDR3 DNA sequence: TGTGCCAGCAGTCCCTCTAACAGGGGGCCGCGAAACACCATATATTTT.

This chain joins TRBV9 and TRBJ2-7, with 9 bases fitting TRBD1. The CDR3 loop spans 15 amino acids. The V gene end was trimmed by 0 bases and the J gene end by 6 bases; junction bases not matched to a gene: 7. CDR1 SGDLS and CDR2 YYNGEE come from the germline V gene. For the CDR3, the DNA is TGTGCCAGCAGCGTAGACCCGGGACAGGGAGGCGAGCAGTACTTC. Its protein is CASSVDPGQGGEQYF. Combining the CDR3 with reference TRBV9 and TRBJ2-7 gives the whole variable domain DSGVTQTPKHLITATGQRVTLRCSPRSGDLSVYWYQQSLDQGLQFLIQYYNGEERAKGNILERFSAQQFPDLHSELNLSSLELGDSALYFCASSVDPGQGGEQYFGPGTRLTVT.

J is TRBJ2-1 and V is TRBV7-9; 14 bases are shared with TRBD2. This CDR3 has 15 residues. From germline, CDR1 is SEHNR and CDR2 FQNEAQ (reference sequence). Trimming cost V 5 bases and J 9 bases; bases outside gene matches: 6. As DNA, the CDR3 is TGTGCCAGCAGCGAGGGACTAGCGGGAGCGGGTGAGCAGTTCTTC. Translation: CASSEGLAGAGEQFF.

This clone was found once. The chain uses TRBV4-1 and TRBJ2-1, with 13 bases fitting TRBD2. The ends lost 0 bases at V and 4 bases at J; junction bases unmatched: 3. Germline V CDR1 and CDR2: MGHRA, YSYEKL. CDR3 length equals 17 residues. CDR3: CASSQERGLAGYNEQFF. In DNA form, the CDR3 reads TGCGCCAGCAGCCAAGAACGGGGACTAGCGGGGTACAATGAGCAGTTCTTC.

The chain has TRBV7-9 and TRBJ2-3; D possibly corresponds to TRBD2 (6 bases). Trimming stripped 8 bases from V and 1 base from J, with 19 bases between. Per the germline V gene, CDR1 is SEHNR and CDR2 is FQNEAQ (reference sequence). CDR3 length: 16 amino acids. The CDR3 protein is CASPFAEGGGTDTQYF. CDR3 sequence (DNA): TGTGCCAGCCCCTTTGCGGAAGGCGGGGGCACAGATACGCAGTATTTT.

The CDR3 loop is CASSLGDRERSSPLHF. For the CDR3, the DNA is TGCGCCAGCAGCTTGGGGGACAGGGAGAGGAGTTCACCCCTCCACTTT. V and J are TRBV5-1 and TRBJ1-6; TRBD1 matches 9 bases. There are 16 residues in the CDR3. CDR1 SGHRS and CDR2 YFSETQ come from the germline V gene. Trimming removed 0 bases from V and 9 bases from J; junction bases left unmatched: 7.

This clone was observed a single time. The V gene is TRBV28, the J gene TRBJ2-1; 10 positions agree with TRBD2. With V trimmed by 6 bases and J by 4 bases, 3 bases remained unmatched. Per the germline V gene, CDR1 is MDHEN and CDR2 is SYDVKM. The CDR3 totals 14 residues. CDR3 amino acids: CASSYSGRYNEQFF. For the CDR3, the DNA is TGTGCCAGCAGCTATAGCGGGAGGTACAATGAGCAGTTCTTC.

The table lists this clone with a count of one. The chain couples TRBV14 to TRBJ1-6, with D hard to call. Germline-derived CDR1 and CDR2 are SGHDN and FVKESK. V lost 1 base and J lost 7, with 11 bases in between. This CDR3 comprises 15 residues. The CDR3 is CASSQGGLRNSPLHF. CDR3 DNA: TGTGCCAGCAGCCAAGGAGGACTCCGGAATTCACCCCTCCACTTT.

The rearrangement joins TRBV7-9 to TRBJ1-4, with 8 bases identical to TRBD1. This CDR3 has 17 amino acids. Losses at the gene ends were 4 bases for V and 6 bases for J; bases not matched to a gene: 13. The germline CDR1 and CDR2 sequences are SEHNR and FQNEAQ (reference sequence). Here the CDR3 reads CASSSVGQGVSDEKLFF. The CDR3 DNA follows: TGTGCCAGCAGCTCAGTTGGACAGGGAGTTTCGGATGAAAAACTGTTTTTT.

This clone has only one observation. The V call is TRBV5-5, the J call TRBJ1-1; D is possibly TRBD1 (5 bases). The germline gives CDR1 SGHKS, CDR2 YYEKEE (reference sequence). V shed 6 bases and J shed 7 bases, with 22 bases lying between them. The CDR3 totals 15 residues. CDR3 amino acids: CASKQLTVTANEAFF. As DNA, the CDR3 is TGTGCCAGCAAGCAACTAACCGTGACAGCGAATGAAGCTTTCTTT. Full variable domain (rest looked up from reference TRBV5-5 and TRBJ1-1): DAGVTQSPTHLIKTRGQQVTLRCSPISGHKSVSWYQQVLGQGPQFIFQYYEKEERGRGNFPDRFSARQFPNYSSELNVNALLLGDSALYLCASKQLTVTANEAFFGQGTRLTVV.

The gene calls are TRBV28 and TRBJ2-3; 8 positions agree with TRBD1. Trimming at V came to 4 bases and at J to 2 bases, leaving 5 bases not matched to a gene. CDR3 length equals 15 residues. Germline loops: CDR1 MDHEN, CDR2 SYDVKM. This CDR3 is CASSSTGVNTDTQYF. The CDR3 DNA reads as TGTGCCAGCAGTTCGACAGGGGTCAACACAGATACGCAGTATTTT.

This sequence joins TRBV4-1 and TRBJ1-2; 9 bases map to TRBD1. CDR1 is MGHRA and CDR2 is YSYEKL in the germline V gene. This CDR3 comprises 18 residues. Trimming at V came to 4 bases and at J to 8 bases, leaving 20 bases not matched to a gene. CDR3 residues: CASSRGTGWGTSSQGYTF. DNA for the CDR3: TGCGCCAGCAGCCGAGGGACAGGGTGGGGTACAAGCTCTCAGGGCTACACCTTC.

This chain uses TRBV29-1 with TRBJ2-5, with TRBD2 as a possible D gene (7 bases). CDR3 length: 12 amino acids. V was clipped by 7 bases and J by 4 bases, with 13 bases between them. Germline V gene data show CDR1 as SQVTM and CDR2 as ANQGSEA. CDR3 protein: CSGGGRRETQYF. In nucleotides, the CDR3 is TGCAGCGGGGGGGGGCGACGAGAGACCCAGTACTTC.

V and J are TRBV10-1 and TRBJ1-5, with 9 bases lining up with TRBD1. Germline loops: CDR1 WNHNN, CDR2 SYGVQD (reference sequence). V dropped 10 bases and J dropped 4; count of bases not matched to a gene: 11. The CDR3 consists of 15 residues. CDR3 protein: CANPIDRGANQPQHF. CDR3 DNA sequence: TGCGCCAACCCAATTGACAGGGGGGCTAATCAGCCCCAGCATTTT.

The chain carries TRBV5-1 and TRBJ1-6; maybe TRBD1 (5 bases). V shed 0 bases and J shed 9 bases, with 10 bases lying between them. The CDR3 is 14 amino acids. Germline V CDR1 and CDR2: SGHRS, YFSETQ. This chain's CDR3 is CASSLGSTGSPLHF. CDR3 sequence (DNA): TGCGCCAGCAGCTTGGGGTCTACAGGTTCACCCCTCCACTTT.

This sequence joins TRBV6-4 and TRBJ1-4; 9 nucleotides match TRBD1. Germline V gene data show CDR1 as MRHNA and CDR2 as SNTAGT. The CDR3 totals 18 residues. The V and J ends lost 5 bases and 1 base, in that order; junction bases with no gene match: 11. The CDR3 DNA follows: TGTGCCAGCAGTTTACGGGACAGGGAGCTTGTAACTAATGAAAAACTGTTTTTT. This gives the protein CASSLRDRELVTNEKLFF.

The chain joins TRBV10-3 to TRBJ2-7, with D possibly being TRBD2 (6 bases). CDR3 length: 19 residues. V dropped 3 bases and J dropped 3 bases, with 27 bases sitting between them. The germline V gene has CDR1 ENHRY and CDR2 SYGVKD. The CDR3 DNA is TGTGCCATCAGTGAAGTTGAGGGGCGCGGGGCCGGGCACATCTACGAGCAGTACTTC. This gives the protein CAISEVEGRGAGHIYEQYF.

CDR3 region: CASSQVGGWPGNNEQFF. CDR3 in DNA: TGTGCCAGCAGCCAAGTTGGCGGGTGGCCAGGCAACAATGAGCAGTTCTTC. V usage is TRBV4-2 and J usage is TRBJ2-1; D might be TRBD2 (5 bases). This CDR3 spans 17 amino acids. The V and J ends lost 1 base and 5 bases respectively, with 18 bases between them. The germline gives CDR1 LGHNA, CDR2 YNFKEQ.

V and J are TRBV7-6 and TRBJ2-2; D might be TRBD1 (5 bases). The V end was cut by 9 bases, the J end by 0 bases, with 14 bases between. The CDR3 is made up of 15 amino acids. Germline V gene data show CDR1 as SGHVS and CDR2 as FNYEAQ. The CDR3 region is CASKPDRANTGELFF. The CDR3 DNA reads as TGTGCCAGTAAACCCGACAGAGCGAACACCGGGGAGCTGTTTTTT.

V and J are TRBV29-1 and TRBJ1-1, with D tentatively TRBD1 (5 bases). The germline CDR1 and CDR2 sequences are SQVTM and ANQGSEA. V dropped 5 bases and J dropped 2 bases, with 12 bases sitting between them. The CDR3 runs to 13 residues. The CDR3 DNA reads as TGCAGCGTTAAGAGGGGACTAAACACTGAAGCTTTCTTT. The encoded protein is CSVKRGLNTEAFF.

The chain joins TRBV5-5 to TRBJ2-7; no firm D call. V lost 4 bases to trimming and J lost 1 base, with 12 bases between them. Per germline, CDR1 SGHKS and CDR2 YYEKEE (reference sequence). The CDR3 loop spans 14 amino acids. The CDR3 here is CASSPRPGSYEQYF. The CDR3 bases are TGTGCCAGCAGCCCGCGCCCAGGTTCCTACGAGCAGTACTTC.